Below, one T cell receptor (beta chain) is given with its context. The antigen is not known. The data belong to a study of T-cell memory formation after mild COVID-19. Looking at the study overall: Largely donor-specific sequence clusters came from a couple of donors. Study-level points and caveats: CD4+ contracting clones were mainly CM and EM; CD8+ ones, EMRA. Still unconfirmed is whether the second-wave clones peaking on day 37 recognized SARS-CoV-2.

Germline loops: CDR1 SQVTM, CDR2 ANQGSEA. This CDR3 is 13 amino acids long. One entry per CDR3 protein, called by TCRdb with MiXCR from the 5' RACE reads. Of around 420,000 distinct CDR3 sequences listed, around 24% are singletons. The sequenced sample consisted of PBMCs or a T cell subset sorted from them (not recorded which). The genes are TRBV29-1 and TRBJ2-2; 10 bases agree with TRBD1. This receptor was taken from an adult woman who had mild COVID-19 (a few samples of this study predate the infection). Cell type and time point are not known. The CDR3 sequence is CTGQGANTGELFF. The CDR3 DNA is TGCACCGGACAGGGGGCGAACACCGGGGAGCTGTTTTTT.